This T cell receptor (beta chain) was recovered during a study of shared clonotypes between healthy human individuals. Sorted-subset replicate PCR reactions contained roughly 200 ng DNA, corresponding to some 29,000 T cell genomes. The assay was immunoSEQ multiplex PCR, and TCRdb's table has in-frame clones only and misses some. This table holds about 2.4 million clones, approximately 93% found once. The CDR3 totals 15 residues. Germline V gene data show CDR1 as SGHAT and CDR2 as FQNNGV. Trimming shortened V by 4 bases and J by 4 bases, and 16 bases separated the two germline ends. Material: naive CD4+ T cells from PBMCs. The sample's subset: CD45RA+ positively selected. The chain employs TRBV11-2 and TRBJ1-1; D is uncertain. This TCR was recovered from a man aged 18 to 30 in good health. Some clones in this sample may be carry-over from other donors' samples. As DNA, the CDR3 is TGTGCCAGCAGCTGGGGAGCTGCTCGAGTCACTGAAGCTTTCTTT. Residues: CASSWGAARVTEAFF.